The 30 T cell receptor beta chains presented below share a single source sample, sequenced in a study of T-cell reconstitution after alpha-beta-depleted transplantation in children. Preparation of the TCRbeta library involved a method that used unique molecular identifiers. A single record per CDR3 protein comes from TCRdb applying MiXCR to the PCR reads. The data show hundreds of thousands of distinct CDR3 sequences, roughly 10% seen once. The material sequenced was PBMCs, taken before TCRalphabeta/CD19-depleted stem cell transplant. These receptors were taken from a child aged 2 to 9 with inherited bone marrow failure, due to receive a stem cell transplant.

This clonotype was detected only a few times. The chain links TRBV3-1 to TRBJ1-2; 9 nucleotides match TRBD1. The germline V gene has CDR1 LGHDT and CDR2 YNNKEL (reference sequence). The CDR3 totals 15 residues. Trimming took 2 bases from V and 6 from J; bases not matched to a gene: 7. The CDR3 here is CASSQRGTGGHGYTF. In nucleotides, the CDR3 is TGTGCCAGCAGCCAACGGGGAACAGGGGGCCATGGCTACACCTTC.

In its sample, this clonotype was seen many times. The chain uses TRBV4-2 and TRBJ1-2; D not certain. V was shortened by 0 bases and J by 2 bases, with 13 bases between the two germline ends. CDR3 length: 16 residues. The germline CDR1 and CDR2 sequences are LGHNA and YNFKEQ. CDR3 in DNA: TGTGCCAGCAGCCAAGATTTATCGCAGAAAAACTATGGCTACACCTTC. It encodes CASSQDLSQKNYGYTF.

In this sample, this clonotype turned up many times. CDR3 protein: CASGLQGRNTEAFF. CDR3 nucleotide sequence: TGTGCCAGCGGGCTCCAGGGGCGGAACACTGAAGCTTTCTTT. The genes are TRBV4-2 and TRBJ1-1, with a tentative D call TRBD1 (6 bases). The CDR3 spans 14 residues. CDR1 and CDR2 from the germline V gene are LGHNA and YNFKEQ. V was shortened by 8 bases and J by 1 base, with 14 bases between the two germline ends.

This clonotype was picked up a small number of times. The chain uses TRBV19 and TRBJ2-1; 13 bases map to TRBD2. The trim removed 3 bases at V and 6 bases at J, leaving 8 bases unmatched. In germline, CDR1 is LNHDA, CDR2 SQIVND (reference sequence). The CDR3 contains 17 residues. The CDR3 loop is CASSILWTSGSLNEQFF. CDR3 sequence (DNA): TGTGCCAGTAGTATCCTTTGGACTAGCGGGAGTCTCAATGAGCAGTTCTTC.

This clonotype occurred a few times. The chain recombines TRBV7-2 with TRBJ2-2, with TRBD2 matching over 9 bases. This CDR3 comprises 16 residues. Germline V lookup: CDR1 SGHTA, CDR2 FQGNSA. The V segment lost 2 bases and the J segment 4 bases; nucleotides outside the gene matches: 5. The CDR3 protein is CASSLSAGGVTGELFF. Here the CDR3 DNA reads TGTGCCAGCAGCTTATCAGCGGGAGGTGTCACCGGGGAGCTGTTTTTT.

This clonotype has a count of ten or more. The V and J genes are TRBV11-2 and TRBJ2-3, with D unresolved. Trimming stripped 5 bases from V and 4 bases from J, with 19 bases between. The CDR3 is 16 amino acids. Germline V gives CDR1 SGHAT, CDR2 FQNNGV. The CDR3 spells CASSPRRMIGADTQYF. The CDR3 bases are TGTGCCAGCAGCCCAAGGAGAATGATTGGTGCAGATACGCAGTATTTT.

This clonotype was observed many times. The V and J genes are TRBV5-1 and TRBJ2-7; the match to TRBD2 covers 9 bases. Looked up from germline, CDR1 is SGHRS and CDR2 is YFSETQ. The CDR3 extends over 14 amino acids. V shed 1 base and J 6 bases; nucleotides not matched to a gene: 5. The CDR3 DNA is TGCGCCAGCAGCTTGCCTAAGCGGGAGGCCGAGCAGTACTTC. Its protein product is CASSLPKREAEQYF.

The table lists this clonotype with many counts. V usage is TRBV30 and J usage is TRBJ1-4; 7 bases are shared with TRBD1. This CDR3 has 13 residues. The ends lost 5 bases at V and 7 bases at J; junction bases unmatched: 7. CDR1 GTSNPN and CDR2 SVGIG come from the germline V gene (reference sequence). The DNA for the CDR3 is TGTGCCTGGTCCCCAAACAGGGGTGAAAAACTGTTTTTT. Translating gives CAWSPNRGEKLFF.

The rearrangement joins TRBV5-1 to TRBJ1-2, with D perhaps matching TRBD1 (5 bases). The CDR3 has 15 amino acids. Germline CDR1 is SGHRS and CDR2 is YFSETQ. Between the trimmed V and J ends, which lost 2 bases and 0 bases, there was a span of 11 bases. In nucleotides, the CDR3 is TGCGCCAGCAGCTTCCCGGACAACTCTAACTATGGCTACACCTTC. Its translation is CASSFPDNSNYGYTF.

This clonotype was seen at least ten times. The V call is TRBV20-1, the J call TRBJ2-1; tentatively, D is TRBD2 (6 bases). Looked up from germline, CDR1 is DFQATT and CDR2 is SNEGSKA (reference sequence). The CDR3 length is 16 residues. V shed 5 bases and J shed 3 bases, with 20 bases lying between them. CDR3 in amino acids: CSAVMISGHYYNEQFF. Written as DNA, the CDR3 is TGCAGTGCTGTTATGATTAGCGGACATTACTACAATGAGCAGTTCTTC.

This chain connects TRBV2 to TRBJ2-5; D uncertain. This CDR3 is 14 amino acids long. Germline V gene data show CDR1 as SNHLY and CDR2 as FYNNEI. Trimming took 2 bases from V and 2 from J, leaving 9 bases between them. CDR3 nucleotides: TGTGCCAGCAGTGAATTGAGACAACAAGAGACCCAGTACTTC. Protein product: CASSELRQQETQYF.

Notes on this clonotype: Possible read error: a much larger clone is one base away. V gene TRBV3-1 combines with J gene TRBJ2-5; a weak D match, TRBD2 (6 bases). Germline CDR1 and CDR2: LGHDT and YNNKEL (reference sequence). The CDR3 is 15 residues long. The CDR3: CASSQDWTTKETQHF. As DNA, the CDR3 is TGTGCCAGCAGCCAAGATTGGACTACGAAAGAGACCCAGCACTTC.

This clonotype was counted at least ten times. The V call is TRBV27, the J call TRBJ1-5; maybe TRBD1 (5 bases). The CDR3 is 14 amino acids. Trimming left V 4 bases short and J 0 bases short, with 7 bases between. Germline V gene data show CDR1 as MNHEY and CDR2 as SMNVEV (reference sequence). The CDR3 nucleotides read TGTGCCAGCAGTTGGCAGGGTAGCAATCAGCCCCAGCATTTT. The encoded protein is CASSWQGSNQPQHF.

This CDR3 reads CARKLAGGSLSEQFF. The CDR3 DNA reads TGCGCCAGGAAACTAGCGGGAGGGAGTCTGTCTGAGCAGTTCTTC. The chain couples TRBV10-1 to TRBJ2-1; 13 bases map to TRBD2. V was pared by 9 bases and J by 9 bases, with 11 bases of the junction left unmatched. There are 15 residues in the CDR3. Germline CDR1 WNHNN, CDR2 SYGVQD (reference sequence).

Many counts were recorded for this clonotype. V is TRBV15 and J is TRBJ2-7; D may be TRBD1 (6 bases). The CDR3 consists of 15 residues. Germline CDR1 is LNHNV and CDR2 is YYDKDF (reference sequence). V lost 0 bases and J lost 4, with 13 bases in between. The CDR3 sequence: CATSRDRGRGYEQYF. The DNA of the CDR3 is TGTGCCACCAGCAGAGATCGAGGCAGGGGATACGAGCAGTACTTC. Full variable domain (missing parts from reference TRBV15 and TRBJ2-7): DAMVIQNPRYQVTQFGKPVTLSCSQTLNHNVMYWYQQKSSQAPKLLFHYYDKDFNNEADTPDNFQSRRPNTSFCFLDIRSPGLGDTAMYLCATSRDRGRGYEQYFGPGTRLTVT.

Here the CDR3 DNA reads TGTGCCAGCAGCTTCGGAGGGATTGGCTACACCTTC. Its translation: CASSFGGIGYTF. The chain carries TRBV7-2 and TRBJ1-2; D is undetermined. This CDR3 has 12 amino acids. V shed 3 bases and J shed 7 bases, with 9 bases lying between them. Germline CDR1 SGHTA, CDR2 FQGNSA.

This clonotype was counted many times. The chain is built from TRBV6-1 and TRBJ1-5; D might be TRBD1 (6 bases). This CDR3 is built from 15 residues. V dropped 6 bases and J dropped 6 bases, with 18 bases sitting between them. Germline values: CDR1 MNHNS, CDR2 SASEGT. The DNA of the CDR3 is TGTGCCAGCAGCCAGATCTCAGGGGATGTTCAGCCCCAGCATTTT. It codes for CASSQISGDVQPQHF.

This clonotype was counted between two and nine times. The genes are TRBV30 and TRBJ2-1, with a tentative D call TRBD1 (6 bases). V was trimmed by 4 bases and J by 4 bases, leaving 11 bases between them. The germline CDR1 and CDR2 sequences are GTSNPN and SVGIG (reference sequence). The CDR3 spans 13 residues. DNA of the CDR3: TGTGCCTGGAACCTGGACAGTTACAATGAGCAGTTCTTC. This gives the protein CAWNLDSYNEQFF.

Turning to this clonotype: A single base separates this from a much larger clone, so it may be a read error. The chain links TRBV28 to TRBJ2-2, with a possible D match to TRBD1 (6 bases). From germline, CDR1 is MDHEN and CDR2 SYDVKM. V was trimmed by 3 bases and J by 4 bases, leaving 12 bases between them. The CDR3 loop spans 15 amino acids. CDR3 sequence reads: CASSFPGDITGELFF. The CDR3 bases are TGTGCCAGCAGTTTCCCAGGGGATATCACCGGGGAGCTGTTTTTT.

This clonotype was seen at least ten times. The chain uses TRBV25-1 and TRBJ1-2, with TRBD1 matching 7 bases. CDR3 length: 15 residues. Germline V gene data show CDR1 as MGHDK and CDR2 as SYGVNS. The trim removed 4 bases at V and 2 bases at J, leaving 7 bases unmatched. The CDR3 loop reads CASSGDRVVNYGYTF. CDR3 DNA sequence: TGTGCCAGCAGTGGAGACAGGGTTGTCAACTATGGCTACACCTTC.

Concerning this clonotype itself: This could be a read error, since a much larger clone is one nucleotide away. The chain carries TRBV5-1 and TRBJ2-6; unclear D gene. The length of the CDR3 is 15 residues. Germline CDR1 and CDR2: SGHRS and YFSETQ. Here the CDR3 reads CTSSFTPMGANVLTF. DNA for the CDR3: TGCACCAGCAGCTTTACCCCGATGGGGGCCAACGTCCTGACTTTC.

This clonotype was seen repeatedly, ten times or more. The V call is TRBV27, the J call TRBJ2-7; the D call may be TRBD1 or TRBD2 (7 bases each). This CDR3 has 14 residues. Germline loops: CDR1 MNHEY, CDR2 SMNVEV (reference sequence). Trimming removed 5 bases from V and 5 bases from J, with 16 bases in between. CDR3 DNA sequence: TGTGCCAGCAGTCCGGGCAGGGGGGGCCACGAGCAGTACTTC. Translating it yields CASSPGRGGHEQYF.

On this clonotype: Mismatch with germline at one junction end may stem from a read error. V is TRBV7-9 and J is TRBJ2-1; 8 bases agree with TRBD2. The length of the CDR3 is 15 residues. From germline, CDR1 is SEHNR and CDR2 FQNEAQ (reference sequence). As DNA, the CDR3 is TGTCCCAGCAGCCACTCGGGCGGGAGGTACAATGAGCAGTTCTTC. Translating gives CPSSHSGGRYNEQFF.

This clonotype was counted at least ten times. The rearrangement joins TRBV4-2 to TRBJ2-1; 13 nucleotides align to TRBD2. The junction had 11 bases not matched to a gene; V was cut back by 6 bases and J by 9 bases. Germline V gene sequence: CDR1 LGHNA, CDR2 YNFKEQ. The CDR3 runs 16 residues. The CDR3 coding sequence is TGTGCCAGCAGTGAAAACGGACTAGCGGGAGTTTTTGAGCAGTTCTTC. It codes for CASSENGLAGVFEQFF.

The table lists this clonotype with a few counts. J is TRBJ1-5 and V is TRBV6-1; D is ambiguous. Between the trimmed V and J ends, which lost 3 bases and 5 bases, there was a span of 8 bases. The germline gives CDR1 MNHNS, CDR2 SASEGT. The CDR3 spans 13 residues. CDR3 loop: CASSDGKDQPQHF. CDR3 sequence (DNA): TGTGCCAGCAGTGATGGGAAAGATCAGCCCCAGCATTTT.

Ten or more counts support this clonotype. The CDR3 DNA reads as TGTGCCAGCAGCTTAGTATACGATGAGCAGTTCTTC. This sequence encodes CASSLVYDEQFF. This chain joins TRBV7-2 and TRBJ2-1, with D unclear. Germline-derived CDR1 and CDR2 are SGHTA and FQGNSA. Trimming stripped 1 base from V and 8 bases from J, with 6 bases between. The CDR3 has 12 amino acids.

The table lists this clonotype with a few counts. The CDR3, as DNA: TGCGCCAGCAGGGTAGGGGGATACAATGAGCAGTTCTTC. The encoded protein is CASRVGGYNEQFF. V usage is TRBV10-2 and J usage is TRBJ2-1, with a weak D call TRBD1 (6 bases). CDR1 is WSHSY and CDR2 is SAAADI in the germline V gene. The germline V and J ends were trimmed by 6 bases and 4 bases, with 10 bases remaining between them. This CDR3 is 13 amino acids long.

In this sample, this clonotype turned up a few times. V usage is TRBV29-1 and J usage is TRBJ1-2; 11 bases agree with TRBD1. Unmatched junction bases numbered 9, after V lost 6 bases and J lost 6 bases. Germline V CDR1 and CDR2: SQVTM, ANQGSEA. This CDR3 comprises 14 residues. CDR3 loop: CSVAGTGGSHGYTF. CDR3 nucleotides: TGCAGCGTGGCTGGGACAGGGGGGTCACATGGCTACACCTTC.

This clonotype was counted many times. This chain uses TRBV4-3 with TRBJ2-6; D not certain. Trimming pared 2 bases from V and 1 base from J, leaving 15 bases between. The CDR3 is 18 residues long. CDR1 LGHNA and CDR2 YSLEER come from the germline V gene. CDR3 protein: CASSQTAGYPSGANVLTF. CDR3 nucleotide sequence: TGCGCCAGCAGCCAAACTGCAGGATACCCTTCTGGGGCCAACGTCCTGACTTTC.

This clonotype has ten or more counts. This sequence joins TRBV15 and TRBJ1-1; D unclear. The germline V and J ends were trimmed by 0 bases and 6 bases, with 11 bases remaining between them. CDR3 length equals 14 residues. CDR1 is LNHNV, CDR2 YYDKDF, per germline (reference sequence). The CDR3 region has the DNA TGTGCCACCAGCAGAGATCGGCTGGGCGCTGAAGCTTTCTTT. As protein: CATSRDRLGAEAFF.